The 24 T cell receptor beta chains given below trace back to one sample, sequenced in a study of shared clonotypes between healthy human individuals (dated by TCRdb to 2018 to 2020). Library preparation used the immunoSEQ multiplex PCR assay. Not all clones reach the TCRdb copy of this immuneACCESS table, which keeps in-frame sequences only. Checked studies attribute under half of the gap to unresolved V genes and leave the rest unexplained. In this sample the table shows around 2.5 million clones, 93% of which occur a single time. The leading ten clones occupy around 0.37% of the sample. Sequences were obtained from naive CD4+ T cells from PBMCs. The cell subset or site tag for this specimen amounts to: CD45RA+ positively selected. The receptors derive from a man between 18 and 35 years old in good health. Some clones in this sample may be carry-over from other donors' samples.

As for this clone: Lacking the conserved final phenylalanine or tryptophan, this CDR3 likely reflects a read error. CDR3 in amino acids: CASSLTSGIEKQYL. The CDR3 DNA is TGTGCCAGCAGCTTAACTAGCGGGATAGAGAAGCAGTACCTC. The chain combines TRBV11-2 with TRBJ2-7, with 10 bases that match TRBD2. Germline loops: CDR1 SGHAT, CDR2 FQNNGV. V dropped 2 bases and J dropped 8; count of bases not matched to a gene: 6. The CDR3 loop spans 14 amino acids.

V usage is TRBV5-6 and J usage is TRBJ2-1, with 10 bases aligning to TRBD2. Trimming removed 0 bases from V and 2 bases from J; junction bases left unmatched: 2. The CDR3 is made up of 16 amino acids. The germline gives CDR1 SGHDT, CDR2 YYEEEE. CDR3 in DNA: TGTGCCAGCAGCTTGGTTGGACTAGCGGCCTACAATGAGCAGTTCTTC. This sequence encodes CASSLVGLAAYNEQFF.

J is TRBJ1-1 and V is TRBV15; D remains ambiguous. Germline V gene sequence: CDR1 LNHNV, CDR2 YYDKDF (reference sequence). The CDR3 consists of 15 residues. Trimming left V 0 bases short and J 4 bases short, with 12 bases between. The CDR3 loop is CATSRDVTDGTEAFF. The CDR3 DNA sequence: TGTGCCACCAGCAGAGATGTGACCGATGGCACTGAAGCTTTCTTT.

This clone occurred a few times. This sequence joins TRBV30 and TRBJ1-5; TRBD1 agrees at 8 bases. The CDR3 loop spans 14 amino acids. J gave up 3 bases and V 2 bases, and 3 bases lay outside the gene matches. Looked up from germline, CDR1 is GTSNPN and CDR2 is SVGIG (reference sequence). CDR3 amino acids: CAWSRTGPNQPQHF. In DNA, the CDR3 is TGTGCCTGGAGTCGGACAGGGCCCAATCAGCCCCAGCATTTT.

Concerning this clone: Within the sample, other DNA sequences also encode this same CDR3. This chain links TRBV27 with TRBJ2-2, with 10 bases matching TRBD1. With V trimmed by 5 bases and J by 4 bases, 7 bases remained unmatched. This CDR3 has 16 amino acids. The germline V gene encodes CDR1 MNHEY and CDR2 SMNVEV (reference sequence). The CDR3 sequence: CASSLRDRGGTGELFF. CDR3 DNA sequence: TGTGCCAGCAGTCTCCGGGACAGGGGTGGCACCGGGGAGCTGTTTTTT.

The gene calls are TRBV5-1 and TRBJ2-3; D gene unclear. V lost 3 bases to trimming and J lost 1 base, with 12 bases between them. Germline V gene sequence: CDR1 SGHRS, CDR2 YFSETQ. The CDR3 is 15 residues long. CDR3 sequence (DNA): TGCGCCAGCAGCTCTGATCTCCTGGGCACAGATACGCAGTATTTT. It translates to CASSSDLLGTDTQYF.

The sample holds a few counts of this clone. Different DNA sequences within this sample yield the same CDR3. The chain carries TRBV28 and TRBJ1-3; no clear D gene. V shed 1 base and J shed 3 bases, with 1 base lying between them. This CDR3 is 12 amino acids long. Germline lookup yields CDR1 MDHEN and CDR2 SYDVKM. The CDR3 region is CASSLFGNTIYF. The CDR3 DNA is TGTGCCAGCAGTTTATTTGGAAACACCATATATTTT.

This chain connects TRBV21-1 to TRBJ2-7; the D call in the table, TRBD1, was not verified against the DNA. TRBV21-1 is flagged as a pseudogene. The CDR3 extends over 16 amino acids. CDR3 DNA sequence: TGTGCCAGCAGCAAAGTTCTGACAGGGGGCTCGTTCGAGCAGTACTTC. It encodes CASSKVLTGGSFEQYF.

For the CDR3, the DNA is TGCGCCAGCCGACAGGGGTCCGAGGCGCCCCAGCATTTT. Its translation is CASRQGSEAPQHF. The rearrangement joins TRBV23-1 to TRBJ1-5; 8 positions agree with TRBD1. Being an ORF, TRBV23-1 has a function that is uncertain. The CDR3 extends over 13 amino acids. V was clipped by 8 bases and J by 9 bases; unmatched bases: 9.

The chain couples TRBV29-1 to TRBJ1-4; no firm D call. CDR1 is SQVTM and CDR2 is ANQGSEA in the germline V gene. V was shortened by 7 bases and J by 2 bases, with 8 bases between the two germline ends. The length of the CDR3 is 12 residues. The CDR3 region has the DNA TGCAGCGCGTCAGGTACTAATGAAAAACTGTTTTTT. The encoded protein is CSASGTNEKLFF. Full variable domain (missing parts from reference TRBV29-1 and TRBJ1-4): SAVISQKPSRDICQRGTSLTIQCQVDSQVTMMFWYRQQPGQSLTLIATANQGSEATYESGFVIDKFPISRPNLTFSTLTVSNMSPEDSSIYLCSASGTNEKLFFGSGTQLSVL.

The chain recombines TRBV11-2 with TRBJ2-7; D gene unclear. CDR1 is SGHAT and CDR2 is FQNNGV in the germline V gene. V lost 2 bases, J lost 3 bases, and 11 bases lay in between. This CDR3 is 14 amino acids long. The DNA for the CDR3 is TGTGCCAGCAGCTTATTGGGCGGTGACTACGAGCAGTACTTC. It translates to CASSLLGGDYEQYF.

The CDR3 DNA is TGTGCCAGCAGCCCCACCCCGGGGTGGGGCAATCAGCCCCAGCATTTT. It specifies CASSPTPGWGNQPQHF. The chain joins TRBV27 to TRBJ1-5; unclear D gene. V lost 6 bases and J 2 bases, leaving 17 bases between the germline ends. The CDR3 contains 16 residues. Germline CDR1 and CDR2: MNHEY and SMNVEV (reference sequence).

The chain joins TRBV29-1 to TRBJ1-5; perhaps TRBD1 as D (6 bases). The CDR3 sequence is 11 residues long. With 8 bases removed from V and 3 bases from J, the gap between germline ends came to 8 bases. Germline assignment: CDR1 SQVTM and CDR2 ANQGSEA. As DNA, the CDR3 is TGCAGCCGGGGGCACAATCAGCCCCAGCATTTT. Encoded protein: CSRGHNQPQHF.

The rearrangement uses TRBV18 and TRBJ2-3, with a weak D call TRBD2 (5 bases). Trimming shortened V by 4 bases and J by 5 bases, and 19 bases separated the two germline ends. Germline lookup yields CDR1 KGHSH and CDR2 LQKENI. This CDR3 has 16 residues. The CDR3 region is CASSLSGPGGGDTQYF. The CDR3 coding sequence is TGTGCCAGCTCACTTTCTGGCCCCGGAGGAGGAGATACGCAGTATTTT. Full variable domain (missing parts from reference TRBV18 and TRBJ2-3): NAGVMQNPRHLVRRRGQEARLRCSPMKGHSHVYWYRQLPEEGLKFMVYLQKENIIDESGMPKERFSAEFPKEGPSILRIQQVVRGDSAAYFCASSLSGPGGGDTQYFGPGTRLTVL.

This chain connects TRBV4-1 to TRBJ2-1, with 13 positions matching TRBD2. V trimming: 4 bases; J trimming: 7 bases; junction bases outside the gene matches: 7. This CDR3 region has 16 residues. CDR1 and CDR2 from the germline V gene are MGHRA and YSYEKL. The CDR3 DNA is TGCGCCAGCAGCCGGACACTAGCGGGAGGGCCTAATGAGCAGTTCTTC. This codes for CASSRTLAGGPNEQFF.

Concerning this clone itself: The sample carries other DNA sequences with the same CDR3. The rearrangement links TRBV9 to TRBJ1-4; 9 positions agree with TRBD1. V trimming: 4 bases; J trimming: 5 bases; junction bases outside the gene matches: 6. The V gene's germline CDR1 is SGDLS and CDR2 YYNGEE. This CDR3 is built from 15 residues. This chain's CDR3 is CASSPRTGANEKLFF. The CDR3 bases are TGTGCCAGCAGCCCGAGGACAGGGGCGAATGAAAAACTGTTTTTT. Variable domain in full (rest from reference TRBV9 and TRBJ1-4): DSGVTQTPKHLITATGQRVTLRCSPRSGDLSVYWYQQSLDQGLQFLIQYYNGEERAKGNILERFSAQQFPDLHSELNLSSLELGDSALYFCASSPRTGANEKLFFGSGTQLSVL.

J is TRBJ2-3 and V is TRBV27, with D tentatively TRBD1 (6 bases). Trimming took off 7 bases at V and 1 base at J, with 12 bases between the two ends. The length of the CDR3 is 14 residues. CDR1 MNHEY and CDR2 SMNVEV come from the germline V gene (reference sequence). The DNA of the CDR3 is TGTGCCAGCATTAGGGCAGGGGGCACAGATACGCAGTATTTT. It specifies CASIRAGGTDTQYF.

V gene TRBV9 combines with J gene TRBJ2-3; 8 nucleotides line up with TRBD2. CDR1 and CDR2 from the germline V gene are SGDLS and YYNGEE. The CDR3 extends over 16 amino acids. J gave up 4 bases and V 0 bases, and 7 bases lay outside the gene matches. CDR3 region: CASSVEGAGVADTQYF. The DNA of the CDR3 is TGTGCCAGCAGCGTAGAAGGAGCGGGAGTTGCAGATACGCAGTATTTT.

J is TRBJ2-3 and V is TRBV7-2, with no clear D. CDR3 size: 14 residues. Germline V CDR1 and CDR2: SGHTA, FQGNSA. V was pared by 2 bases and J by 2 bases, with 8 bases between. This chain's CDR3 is CASSLNPDTDTQYF. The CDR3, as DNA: TGTGCCAGCAGCTTAAACCCGGACACAGATACGCAGTATTTT.

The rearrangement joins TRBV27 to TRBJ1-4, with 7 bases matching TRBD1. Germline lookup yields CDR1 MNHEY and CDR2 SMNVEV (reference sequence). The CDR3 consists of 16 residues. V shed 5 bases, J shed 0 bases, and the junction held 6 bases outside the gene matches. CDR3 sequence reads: CASSLRDRPTNEKLFF. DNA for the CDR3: TGTGCCAGCAGTCTGAGGGACAGACCAACTAATGAAAAACTGTTTTTT.

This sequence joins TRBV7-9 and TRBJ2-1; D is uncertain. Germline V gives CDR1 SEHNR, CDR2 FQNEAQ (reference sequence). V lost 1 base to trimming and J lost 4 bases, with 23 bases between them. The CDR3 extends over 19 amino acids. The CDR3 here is CASSLEMWVSGHEYNEQFF. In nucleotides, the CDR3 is TGTGCCAGCAGCTTAGAAATGTGGGTTTCAGGCCACGAGTACAATGAGCAGTTCTTC. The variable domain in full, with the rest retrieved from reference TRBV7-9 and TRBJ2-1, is DTGVSQNPRHKITKRGQNVTFRCDPISEHNRLYWYRQTLGQGPEFLTYFQNEAQLEKSRLLSDRFSAERPKGSFSTLEIQRTEQGDSAMYLCASSLEMWVSGHEYNEQFFGPGTRLTVL.

Written as DNA, the CDR3 is TGCGCCAGCAGCTTCACGGGGGCCCCGAACACTGAAGCTTTCTTT. It encodes CASSFTGAPNTEAFF. The V gene is TRBV5-1, the J gene TRBJ1-1; TRBD1 might be the D (6 bases). The ends were cut back, 2 bases at V and 1 base at J, with 12 bases in the middle. The CDR3 is 15 amino acids. The germline CDR1 and CDR2 sequences are SGHRS and YFSETQ.

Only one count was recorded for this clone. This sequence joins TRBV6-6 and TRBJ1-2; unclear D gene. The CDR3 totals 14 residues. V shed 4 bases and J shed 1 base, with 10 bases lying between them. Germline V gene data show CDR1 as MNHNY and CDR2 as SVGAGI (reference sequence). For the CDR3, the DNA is TGTGCCAGCAGTTCCACGGGTAGTAACTATGGCTACACCTTC. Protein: CASSSTGSNYGYTF.

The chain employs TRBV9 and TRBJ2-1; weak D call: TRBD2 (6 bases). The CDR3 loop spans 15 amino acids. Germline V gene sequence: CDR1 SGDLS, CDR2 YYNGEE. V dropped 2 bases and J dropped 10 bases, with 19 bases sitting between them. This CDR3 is CASSVRGVPRDEQFF. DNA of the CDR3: TGTGCCAGCAGCGTGCGGGGCGTACCCCGGGACGAGCAGTTCTTC.